What follows are 26 T cell receptor beta chains derived from one specimen sequenced in a study of shared clonotypes between healthy human individuals. The method was immunoSEQ multiplex PCR; TCRdb's version includes in-frame clones alone and lacks a portion of them. The repertoire includes about 2 million clones, 95% of them detected once, and more than 0.1% sits in the top ten. Material: naive CD4+ T cells sorted from blood. Subset defined: CD45RA+ positively selected. The receptor source for this set is a man in his late teens or twenties in good health.

The genes are TRBV4-1 and TRBJ2-7; 10 positions match TRBD1. The V gene end was trimmed by 1 base and the J gene end by 2 bases; junction bases not matched to a gene: 5. Per the germline V gene, CDR1 is MGHRA and CDR2 is YSYEKL. This CDR3 contains 16 residues. The CDR3 here is CASSQGPGTGAYEQYF. Written as DNA, the CDR3 is TGCGCCAGCAGCCAAGGGCCAGGGACAGGGGCCTACGAGCAGTACTTC.

This chain joins TRBV5-1 and TRBJ2-1; maybe TRBD2 (5 bases). The CDR3 extends over 16 amino acids. Trimming cost V 0 bases and J 2 bases, with 12 bases left between them. Looked up from germline, CDR1 is SGHRS and CDR2 is YFSETQ. The CDR3 here is CASSLEGAGPYNEQFF. DNA for the CDR3: TGCGCCAGCAGCTTGGAGGGAGCAGGCCCCTACAATGAGCAGTTCTTC.

DNA of the CDR3: TGTGCCAGCAGTGAACGGTGGAACATTCAGTACTTC. It codes for CASSERWNIQYF. The gene calls are TRBV2 and TRBJ2-4; D remains ambiguous. V was trimmed by 2 bases and J by 7 bases, leaving 6 bases between them. The CDR3 sequence is 12 residues long. Germline values: CDR1 SNHLY, CDR2 FYNNEI.

This sequence joins TRBV4-3 and TRBJ2-7, with 11 nucleotides matching TRBD1. CDR1 and CDR2 (germline): LGHNA, YSLEER. This CDR3 has 17 residues. V shed 2 bases, J shed 4 bases, and the junction held 10 bases outside the gene matches. In nucleotides, the CDR3 is TGCGCCAGCAGCCAAAGCCTTCGGACAGGGGGCGCGTACGAGCAGTACTTC. Amino acid sequence: CASSQSLRTGGAYEQYF.

This chain connects TRBV7-3 to TRBJ1-1; D is undetermined. With 4 bases removed from V and 3 bases from J, the gap between germline ends came to 6 bases. The V gene's germline CDR1 is SGHTA and CDR2 FQGTGA. The CDR3 consists of 12 residues. The CDR3 DNA follows: TGTGCCAGCAGCTACGGAGACACTGAAGCTTTCTTT. Amino acids: CASSYGDTEAFF.

V gene TRBV19 combines with J gene TRBJ2-5; the match to TRBD1 covers 9 bases. Germline-derived CDR1 and CDR2 are LNHDA and SQIVND (reference sequence). J was trimmed by 4 bases and V by 3 bases; bases with no gene match: 3. The CDR3 runs 14 residues. CDR3 protein: CASSIQGQGETQYF. The CDR3 bases are TGTGCCAGTAGTATCCAGGGACAGGGAGAGACCCAGTACTTC.

CDR3 bases: TGCGCCAGCAGCCAAGATCTTGGCCCTCAAACCTCCTACGAGCAGTACTTC. Residues: CASSQDLGPQTSYEQYF. This chain links TRBV4-3 with TRBJ2-7; D is uncertain. Per germline, CDR1 LGHNA and CDR2 YSLEER. Between the trimmed V and J ends, which lost 0 bases and 0 bases, there was a span of 15 bases. The CDR3 contains 17 residues.

The chain has TRBV5-4 and TRBJ2-7; 9 nucleotides match TRBD2. Germline CDR1 reads SGHNT; CDR2 reads YYREEE (reference sequence). This CDR3 comprises 16 residues. The V and J ends lost 2 bases and 7 bases, in that order; junction bases with no gene match: 13. CDR3 DNA: TGTGCCAGCAGCTTTGGAGGATTAGCGGGAGTGGGGGAGCAGTACTTC. Translating gives CASSFGGLAGVGEQYF.

J is TRBJ1-1 and V is TRBV4-1; D not certain. V lost 3 bases to trimming and J lost 1 base, with 9 bases between them. The CDR3 extends over 14 amino acids. Germline values: CDR1 MGHRA, CDR2 YSYEKL. CDR3 residues: CASSQETENTEAFF. The CDR3 nucleotides read TGCGCCAGCAGCCAGGAAACAGAGAACACTGAAGCTTTCTTT.

This chain connects TRBV18 to TRBJ2-5; 13 nucleotides match TRBD2. This CDR3 is 17 amino acids long. The trim removed 3 bases at V and 4 bases at J, leaving 8 bases unmatched. The germline gives CDR1 KGHSH, CDR2 LQKENI. In nucleotides, the CDR3 is TGTGCCAGCTCACCCACCCGGACTAGCGGGGGTCTAGAGACCCAGTACTTC. Translated: CASSPTRTSGGLETQYF. The full variable domain, its missing parts supplied by reference TRBV18 and TRBJ2-5, is NAGVMQNPRHLVRRRGQEARLRCSPMKGHSHVYWYRQLPEEGLKFMVYLQKENIIDESGMPKERFSAEFPKEGPSILRIQQVVRGDSAAYFCASSPTRTSGGLETQYFGPGTRLLVL.

The chain couples TRBV6-6 to TRBJ2-7; 13 nucleotides line up with TRBD2. The CDR3 sequence is 14 residues long. V lost 8 bases, J lost 0 bases, and 1 base stayed unmatched. Germline CDR1 MNHNY, CDR2 SVGAGI (reference sequence). The CDR3 nucleotides are TGTGCCAGCTGGACTAGCGGGAGCTCCTACGAGCAGTACTTC. This encodes CASWTSGSSYEQYF.

This chain connects TRBV2 to TRBJ2-5, with D possibly being TRBD1 (6 bases). The CDR3 has 15 amino acids. The V gene lost 6 bases and the J gene lost 5 bases, with 19 bases spanning the gap. Germline CDR1 reads SNHLY; CDR2 reads FYNNEI. The CDR3 is CASSLDRRLGETQYF. DNA of the CDR3: TGTGCCAGCAGCCTGGACAGAAGGCTGGGGGAGACCCAGTACTTC.

The V gene is TRBV7-2, the J gene TRBJ2-7; TRBD2 matches at 8 bases. This CDR3 contains 16 residues. J lost 4 bases, V lost 2 bases, and 10 bases had no gene match. CDR1 SGHTA and CDR2 FQGNSA come from the germline V gene. The CDR3 DNA sequence: TGTGCCAGCAGCTTATTGTTGGACGGGAGGGTATACGAGCAGTACTTC. Translated: CASSLLLDGRVYEQYF.

This sequence joins TRBV18 and TRBJ1-1; unclear D gene. This CDR3 contains 14 residues. Germline assignment: CDR1 KGHSH and CDR2 LQKENI. V was shortened by 4 bases and J by 1 base, with 10 bases between the two germline ends. CDR3 residues: CASSRYRENTEAFF. The CDR3 coding sequence is TGTGCCAGCTCACGATACCGGGAGAACACTGAAGCTTTCTTT.

This chain links TRBV30 with TRBJ1-1; D is possibly TRBD1 (5 bases). Germline V gene lookup returns CDR1 GTSNPN and CDR2 SVGIG (reference sequence). Trimming took off 2 bases at V and 5 bases at J, with 15 bases between the two ends. This CDR3 region has 14 residues. CDR3 protein: CAWSTAQGVTEAFF. CDR3 coding DNA: TGTGCCTGGAGTACAGCCCAGGGAGTAACTGAAGCTTTCTTT.

This clone has only one observation. This chain uses TRBV7-9 with TRBJ2-2; 11 bases are a match to TRBD2. Per germline, CDR1 SEHNR and CDR2 FQNEAQ (reference sequence). The junction had 13 bases not matched to a gene; V was cut back by 7 bases and J by 0 bases. The CDR3 has 19 residues. CDR3 DNA sequence: TGTGCCAGCACCATTATCGTGACTAGCGGGATGGCGAACACCGGGGAGCTGTTTTTT. It codes for CASTIIVTSGMANTGELFF.

The rearrangement joins TRBV27 to TRBJ1-4, with TRBD1 matching 7 bases. The V and J ends lost 5 bases and 8 bases, in that order; junction bases with no gene match: 5. This CDR3 has 13 amino acids. Germline V lookup: CDR1 MNHEY, CDR2 SMNVEV (reference sequence). The CDR3 DNA reads as TGTGCCAGCAGTACGGGACAGAGCGAAAAACTGTTTTTT. Translation: CASSTGQSEKLFF.

The chain recombines TRBV6-1 with TRBJ1-4; D gene uncertain. The ends were cut back, 0 bases at V and 7 bases at J, with 12 bases in the middle. In germline, CDR1 is MNHNS, CDR2 SASEGT. This CDR3 is built from 15 residues. The CDR3 DNA reads as TGTGCCAGCAGTGAAGCAACGGCCCGGAGTGAAAAACTGTTTTTT. Translating gives CASSEATARSEKLFF.

The chain uses TRBV6-1 and TRBJ1-2, with a possible D match to TRBD1 (6 bases). The CDR3 contains 13 residues. Trimming pared 2 bases from V and 5 bases from J, leaving 9 bases between. Germline lookup yields CDR1 MNHNS and CDR2 SASEGT. The CDR3 is CASSEQGFYGYTF. The DNA for the CDR3 is TGTGCCAGCAGTGAACAGGGGTTTTATGGCTACACCTTC.

The V call is TRBV6-5, the J call TRBJ1-2; TRBD1 is a possible D gene (5 bases). V lost 8 bases to trimming and J lost 0 bases, with 10 bases between them. Germline CDR1 and CDR2: MNHEY and SVGAGI. This CDR3 has 13 residues. CDR3 nucleotide sequence: TGTGCCAGCGCCCCGACAGCTAACTATGGCTACACCTTC. Its protein is CASAPTANYGYTF.

Comment on this clone: This CDR3 is also generated by other DNA sequences in the sample. The chain employs TRBV18 and TRBJ1-3, with 9 bases that match TRBD1. J lost 0 bases, V lost 4 bases, and 1 base had no gene match. CDR3 size: 15 residues. Germline V gene data show CDR1 as KGHSH and CDR2 as LQKENI. The CDR3 region is CASSRDRVSGNTIYF. The CDR3 DNA reads as TGTGCCAGCTCACGGGACAGGGTCTCTGGAAACACCATATATTTT.

This chain connects TRBV27 to TRBJ2-7, with 8 positions matching TRBD1. There are 15 residues in the CDR3. The V gene end was trimmed by 6 bases and the J gene end by 6 bases; junction bases not matched to a gene: 13. The germline V gene encodes CDR1 MNHEY and CDR2 SMNVEV (reference sequence). The CDR3 nucleotides read TGTGCCAGCAGAACCGGGACAGGAAAGGGTATCGAGCAGTACTTC. Protein: CASRTGTGKGIEQYF.

The chain couples TRBV5-4 to TRBJ1-1, with D possibly TRBD1 on 6 matching bases. CDR1 and CDR2 from the germline V gene are SGHNT and YYREEE (reference sequence). This CDR3 has 14 amino acids. V was clipped by 5 bases and J by 5 bases, with 16 bases between them. The CDR3 nucleotides are TGTGCCAGCAGGGCGGCCGGGGGGGCGACTGAAGCTTTCTTT. As protein: CASRAAGGATEAFF.

The chain joins TRBV28 to TRBJ1-5; 8 bases match TRBD1. From germline, CDR1 is MDHEN and CDR2 SYDVKM. With V trimmed by 6 bases and J by 6 bases, 7 bases remained unmatched. There are 14 residues in the CDR3. CDR3 sequence (DNA): TGTGCCAGCAGACCCACAGGGGGGGTTCAGCCCCAGCATTTT. It encodes CASRPTGGVQPQHF.

The rearrangement uses TRBV9 and TRBJ2-2, with 7 nucleotides matching TRBD2. V trimming: 0 bases; J trimming: 2 bases; junction bases outside the gene matches: 7. The CDR3 extends over 17 amino acids. The germline V gene encodes CDR1 SGDLS and CDR2 YYNGEE. CDR3 region: CASSVVPSGTNTGELFF. CDR3 in DNA: TGTGCCAGCAGCGTAGTTCCTAGCGGCACTAACACCGGGGAGCTGTTTTTT.

This chain uses TRBV10-3 with TRBJ1-6; a weak D match, TRBD1 (6 bases). From germline, CDR1 is ENHRY and CDR2 SYGVKD. The length of the CDR3 is 14 residues. The ends were cut back, 10 bases at V and 3 bases at J, with 13 bases in the middle. The CDR3 region is CATRKGDYNSPLHF. As DNA, the CDR3 is TGTGCCACCAGAAAGGGGGACTATAATTCACCCCTCCACTTT.